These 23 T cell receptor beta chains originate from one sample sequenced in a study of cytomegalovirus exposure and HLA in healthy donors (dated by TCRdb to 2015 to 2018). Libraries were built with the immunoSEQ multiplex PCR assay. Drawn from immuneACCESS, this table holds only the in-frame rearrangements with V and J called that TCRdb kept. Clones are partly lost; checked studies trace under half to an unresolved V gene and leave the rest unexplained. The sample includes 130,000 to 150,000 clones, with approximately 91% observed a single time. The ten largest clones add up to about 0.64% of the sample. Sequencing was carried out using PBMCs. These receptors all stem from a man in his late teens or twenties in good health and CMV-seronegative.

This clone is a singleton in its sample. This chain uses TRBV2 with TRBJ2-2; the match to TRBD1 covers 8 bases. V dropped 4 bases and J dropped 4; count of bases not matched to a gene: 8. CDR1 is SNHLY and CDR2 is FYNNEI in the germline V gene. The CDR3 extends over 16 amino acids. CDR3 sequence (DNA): TGTGCCAGCAGTGTAGGACAGGGAGGAGTCACCGGGGAGCTGTTTTTT. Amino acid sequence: CASSVGQGGVTGELFF.

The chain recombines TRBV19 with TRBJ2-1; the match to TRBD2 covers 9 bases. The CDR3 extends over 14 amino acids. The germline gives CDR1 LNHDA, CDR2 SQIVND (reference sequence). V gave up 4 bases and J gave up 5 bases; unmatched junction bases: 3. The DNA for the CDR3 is TGTGCCAGTAGTAGCGGGGGGGAGGACAATGAGCAGTTCTTC. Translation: CASSSGGEDNEQFF.

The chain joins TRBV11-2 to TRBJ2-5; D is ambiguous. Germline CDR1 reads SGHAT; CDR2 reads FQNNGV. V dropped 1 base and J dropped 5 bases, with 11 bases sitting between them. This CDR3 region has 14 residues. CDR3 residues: CASSLGGSKETQYF. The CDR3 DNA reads TGTGCCAGCAGCTTAGGAGGATCAAAGGAGACCCAGTACTTC.

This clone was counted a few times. The CDR3 coding sequence is TGTGCCAGTAGGGAAAGGGACGGGGGTAACAATCAGCCCCAGCATTTT. Its protein product is CASRERDGGNNQPQHF. J is TRBJ1-5 and V is TRBV19; tentative D call: TRBD1 (5 bases). Germline CDR1 and CDR2: LNHDA and SQIVND (reference sequence). There are 16 residues in the CDR3. V was clipped by 6 bases and J by 3 bases, with 18 bases between them.

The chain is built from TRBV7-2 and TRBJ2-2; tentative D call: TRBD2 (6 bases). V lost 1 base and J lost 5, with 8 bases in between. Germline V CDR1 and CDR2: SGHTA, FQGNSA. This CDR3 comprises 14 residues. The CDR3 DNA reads TGTGCCAGCAGCTTAGGACGGGGGACCGGGGAGCTGTTTTTT. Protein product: CASSLGRGTGELFF.

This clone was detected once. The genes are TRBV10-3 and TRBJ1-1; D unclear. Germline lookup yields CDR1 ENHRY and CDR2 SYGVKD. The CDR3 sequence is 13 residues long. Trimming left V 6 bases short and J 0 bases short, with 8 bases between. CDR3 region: CAIRLTLNTEAFF. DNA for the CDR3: TGTGCCATCAGATTGACACTGAACACTGAAGCTTTCTTT.

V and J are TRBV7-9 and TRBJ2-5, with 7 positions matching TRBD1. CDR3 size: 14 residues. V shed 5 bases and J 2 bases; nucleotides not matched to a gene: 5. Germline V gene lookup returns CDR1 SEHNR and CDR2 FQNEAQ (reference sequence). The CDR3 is CASSRRGQQETQYF. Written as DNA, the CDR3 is TGTGCCAGCAGCCGAAGGGGGCAGCAAGAGACCCAGTACTTC.

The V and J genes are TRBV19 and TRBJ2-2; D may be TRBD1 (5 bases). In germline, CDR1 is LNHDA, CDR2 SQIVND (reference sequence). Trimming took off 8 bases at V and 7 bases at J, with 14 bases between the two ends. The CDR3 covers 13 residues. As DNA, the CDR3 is TGTGCCAGTTCGACAGTTGGTAGCGGGGAGCTGTTTTTT. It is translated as CASSTVGSGELFF.

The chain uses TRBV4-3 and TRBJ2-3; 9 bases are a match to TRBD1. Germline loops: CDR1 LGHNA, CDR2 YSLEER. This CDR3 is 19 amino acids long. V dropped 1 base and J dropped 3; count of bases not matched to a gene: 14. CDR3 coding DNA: TGCGCCAGCAGCCAAGCCACCGGTACCTCACAGGGGGCAACAGATACGCAGTATTTT. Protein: CASSQATGTSQGATDTQYF.

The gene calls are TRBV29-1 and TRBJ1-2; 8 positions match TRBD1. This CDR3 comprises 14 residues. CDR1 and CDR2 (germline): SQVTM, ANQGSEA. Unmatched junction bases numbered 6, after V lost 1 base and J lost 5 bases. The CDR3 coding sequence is TGCAGCGTTGAAGTTGACAGGGGCGGGTATGGCTACACCTTC. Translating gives CSVEVDRGGYGYTF.

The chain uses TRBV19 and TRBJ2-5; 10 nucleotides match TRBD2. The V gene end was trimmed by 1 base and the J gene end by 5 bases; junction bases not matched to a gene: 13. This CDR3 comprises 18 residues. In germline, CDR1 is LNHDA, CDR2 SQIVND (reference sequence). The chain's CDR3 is CASSIGRTSGTSGETQYF. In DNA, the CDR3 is TGTGCCAGTAGTATAGGGCGAACTAGCGGGACTTCGGGGGAGACCCAGTACTTC.

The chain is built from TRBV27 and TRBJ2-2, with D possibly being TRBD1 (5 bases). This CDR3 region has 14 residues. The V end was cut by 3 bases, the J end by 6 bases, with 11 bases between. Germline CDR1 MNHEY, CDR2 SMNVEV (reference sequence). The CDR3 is CASSLPPGSGELFF. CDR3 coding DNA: TGTGCCAGCAGTTTGCCCCCAGGGTCCGGGGAGCTGTTTTTT.

The CDR3: CASSLTGVGFYNEQFF. The CDR3, as DNA: TGTGCCAGCAGTCTCACAGGGGTTGGGTTCTACAATGAGCAGTTCTTC. The gene calls are TRBV28 and TRBJ2-1; 7 bases are shared with TRBD1. Trimming took 5 bases from V and 3 from J; bases not matched to a gene: 10. The CDR3 has 16 residues. Germline V gene data show CDR1 as MDHEN and CDR2 as SYDVKM.

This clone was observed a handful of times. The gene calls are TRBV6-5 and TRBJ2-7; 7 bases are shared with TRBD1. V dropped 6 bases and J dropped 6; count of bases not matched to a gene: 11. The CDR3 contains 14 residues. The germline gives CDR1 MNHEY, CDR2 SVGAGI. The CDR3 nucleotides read TGTGCCAGCAGACACCCTACAGGGGCGGCCGAGCAGTACGTC. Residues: CASRHPTGAAEQYV.

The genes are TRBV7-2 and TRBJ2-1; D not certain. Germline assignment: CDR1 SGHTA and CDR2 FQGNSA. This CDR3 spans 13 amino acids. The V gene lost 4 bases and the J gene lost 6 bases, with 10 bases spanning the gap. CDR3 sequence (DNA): TGTGCCAGCAGCTCCTACCTCGGCAATGAGCAGTTCTTC. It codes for CASSSYLGNEQFF.

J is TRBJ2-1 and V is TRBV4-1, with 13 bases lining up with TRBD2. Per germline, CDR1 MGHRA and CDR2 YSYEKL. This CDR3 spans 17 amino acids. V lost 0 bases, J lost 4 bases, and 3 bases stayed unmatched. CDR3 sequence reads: CASSQDEGLAGYNEQFF. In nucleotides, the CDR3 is TGCGCCAGCAGCCAAGATGAGGGACTAGCGGGATACAATGAGCAGTTCTTC.

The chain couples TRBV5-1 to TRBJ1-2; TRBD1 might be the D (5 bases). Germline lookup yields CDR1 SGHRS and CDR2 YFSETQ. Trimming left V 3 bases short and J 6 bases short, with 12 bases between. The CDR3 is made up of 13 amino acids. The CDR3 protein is CASSSGTGDGYTF. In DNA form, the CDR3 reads TGCGCCAGCAGCTCTGGAACGGGGGATGGCTACACCTTC.

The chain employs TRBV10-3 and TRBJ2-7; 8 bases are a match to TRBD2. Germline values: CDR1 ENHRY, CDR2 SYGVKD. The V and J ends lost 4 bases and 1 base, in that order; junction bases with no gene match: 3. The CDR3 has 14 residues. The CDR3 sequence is CAISAREESYEQYV. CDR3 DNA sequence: TGTGCCATCAGTGCGCGGGAGGAATCCTACGAGCAGTACGTC.

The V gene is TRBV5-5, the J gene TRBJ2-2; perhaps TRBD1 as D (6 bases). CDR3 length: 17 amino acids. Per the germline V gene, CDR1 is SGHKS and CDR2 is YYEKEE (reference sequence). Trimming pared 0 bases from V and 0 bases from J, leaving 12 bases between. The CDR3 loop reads CASSLEQGSANTGELFF. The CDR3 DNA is TGTGCCAGCAGCTTGGAACAGGGCTCCGCGAACACCGGGGAGCTGTTTTTT. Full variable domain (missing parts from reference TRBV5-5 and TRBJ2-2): DAGVTQSPTHLIKTRGQQVTLRCSPISGHKSVSWYQQVLGQGPQFIFQYYEKEERGRGNFPDRFSARQFPNYSSELNVNALLLGDSALYLCASSLEQGSANTGELFFGEGSRLTVL.

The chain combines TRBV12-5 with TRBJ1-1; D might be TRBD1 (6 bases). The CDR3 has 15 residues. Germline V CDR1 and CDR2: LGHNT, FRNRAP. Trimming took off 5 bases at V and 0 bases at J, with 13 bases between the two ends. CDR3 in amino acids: CASGPRHRVNTEAFF. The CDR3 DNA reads TGTGCTAGTGGTCCACGACACAGGGTGAACACTGAAGCTTTCTTT.

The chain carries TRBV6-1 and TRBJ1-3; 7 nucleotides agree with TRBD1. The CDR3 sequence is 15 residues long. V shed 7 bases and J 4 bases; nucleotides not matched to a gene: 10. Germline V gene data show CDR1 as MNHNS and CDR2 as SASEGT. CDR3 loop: CASTKDRAPGNTIYF. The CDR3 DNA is TGTGCCAGCACCAAAGACAGGGCTCCCGGAAACACCATATATTTT.

The CDR3 loop reads CSRCMGYEQYV. The CDR3 DNA sequence: TGCAGCCGGTGTATGGGCTACGAGCAGTACGTC. The rearrangement joins TRBV29-1 to TRBJ2-7; D unresolved. Germline V gene data show CDR1 as SQVTM and CDR2 as ANQGSEA. The ends were cut back, 8 bases at V and 3 bases at J, with 11 bases in the middle. The CDR3 length is 11 residues.

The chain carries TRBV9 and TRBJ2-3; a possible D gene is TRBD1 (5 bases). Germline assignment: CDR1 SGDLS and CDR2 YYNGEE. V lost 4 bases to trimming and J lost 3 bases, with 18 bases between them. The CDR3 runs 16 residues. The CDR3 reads CASSTHTGLGTDTQYF. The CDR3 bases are TGTGCCAGCAGCACACACACAGGCCTAGGGACAGATACGCAGTATTTT.